This TCR beta chain appears in the sequencing data of a study of blood T cells in healthy people across ages. Study-wide points: Across samples, TCR beta diversity tracked strongly with naive T cell percentage. Estimates of diversity drawn from one million T cells were considered underestimates. Diversity of TCR beta per million T cells declined in a roughly linear way with age.

Comment on this clonotype: The target antigen is unknown.

Primed by a sample-barcoded 5' primer and a J-beta primer mix, a second PCR proceeded for roughly 6 to 12 cycles. Samples each returned at least 2.5 million CDR3-containing paired-end reads. TCRdb reprocessed the 5' RACE reads via MiXCR and lists one record per CDR3 protein. The sample consists of over 600,000 distinct CDR3 sequences, about 46% of them appearing once. The germline V gene encodes CDR1 MNHEY and CDR2 SVGEGT. This CDR3 has 14 amino acids. Sequencing used blood. The chain links TRBV6-2 or TRBV6-3 to TRBJ2-5; D may be TRBD2 (8 bases). The better agreement between TRBJ2-7 and the DNA end casts doubt on the J call. The TCR originated in a man aged 80 or over in good health. The CDR3 spells CASSRGGQSHEQYF. DNA for the CDR3: TGTGCCAGCAGTCGGGGGGGACAGTCGCACGAGCAGTACTTC.